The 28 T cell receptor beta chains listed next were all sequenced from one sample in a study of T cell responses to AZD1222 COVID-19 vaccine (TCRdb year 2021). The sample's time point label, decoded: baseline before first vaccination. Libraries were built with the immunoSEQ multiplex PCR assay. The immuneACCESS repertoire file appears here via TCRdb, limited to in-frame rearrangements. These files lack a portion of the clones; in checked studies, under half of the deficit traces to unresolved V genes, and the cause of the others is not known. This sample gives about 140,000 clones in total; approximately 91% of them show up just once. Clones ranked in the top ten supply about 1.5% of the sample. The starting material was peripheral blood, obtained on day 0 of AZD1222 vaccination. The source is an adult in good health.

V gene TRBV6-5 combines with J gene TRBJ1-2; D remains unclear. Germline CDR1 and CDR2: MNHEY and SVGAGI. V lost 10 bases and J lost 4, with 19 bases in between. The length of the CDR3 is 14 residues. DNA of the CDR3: TGTGCCACCGGAATCCGGCCCTCGGGCTATGGCTACACCTTC. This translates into CATGIRPSGYGYTF.

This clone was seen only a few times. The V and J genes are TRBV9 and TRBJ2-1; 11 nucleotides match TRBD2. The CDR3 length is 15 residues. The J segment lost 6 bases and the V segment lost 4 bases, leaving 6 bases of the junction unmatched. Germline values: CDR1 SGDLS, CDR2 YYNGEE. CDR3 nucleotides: TGTGCCAGCAGCTTCACTAGCGGGAGCGGCAATGAGCAGTTCTTC. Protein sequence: CASSFTSGSGNEQFF.

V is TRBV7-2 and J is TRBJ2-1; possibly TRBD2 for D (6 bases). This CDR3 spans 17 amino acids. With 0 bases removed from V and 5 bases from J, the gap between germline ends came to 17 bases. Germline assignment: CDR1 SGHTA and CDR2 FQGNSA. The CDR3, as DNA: TGTGCCAGCAGCTTAGCGGGAACTAGCCTAGGGGACAATGAGCAGTTCTTC. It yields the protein CASSLAGTSLGDNEQFF.

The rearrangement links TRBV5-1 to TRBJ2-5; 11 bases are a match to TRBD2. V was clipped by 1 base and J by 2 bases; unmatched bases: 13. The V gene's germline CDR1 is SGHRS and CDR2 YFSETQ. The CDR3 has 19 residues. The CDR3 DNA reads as TGCGCCAGCAGCTTGATACTAGCGGGGGCCTCGCCGAGACAAGAGACCCAGTACTTC. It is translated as CASSLILAGASPRQETQYF. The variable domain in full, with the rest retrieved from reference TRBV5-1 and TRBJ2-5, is KAGVTQTPRYLIKTRGQQVTLSCSPISGHRSVSWYQQTPGQGLQFLFEYFSETQRNKGNFPGRFSGRQFSNSRSEMNVSTLELGDSALYLCASSLILAGASPRQETQYFGPGTRLLVL.

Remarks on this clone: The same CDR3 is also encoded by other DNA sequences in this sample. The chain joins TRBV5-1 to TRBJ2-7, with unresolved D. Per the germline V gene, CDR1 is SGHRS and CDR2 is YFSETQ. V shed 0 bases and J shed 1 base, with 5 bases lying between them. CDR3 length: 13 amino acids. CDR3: CASSLVGSYEQYF. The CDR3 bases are TGCGCCAGCAGCTTGGTGGGTTCCTACGAGCAGTACTTC.

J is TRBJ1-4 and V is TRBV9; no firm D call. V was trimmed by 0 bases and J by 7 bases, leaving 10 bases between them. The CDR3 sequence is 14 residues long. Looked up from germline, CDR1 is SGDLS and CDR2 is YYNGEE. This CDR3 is CASSVDQRSEKLFF. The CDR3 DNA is TGTGCCAGCAGCGTAGATCAGCGTTCTGAAAAACTGTTTTTT.

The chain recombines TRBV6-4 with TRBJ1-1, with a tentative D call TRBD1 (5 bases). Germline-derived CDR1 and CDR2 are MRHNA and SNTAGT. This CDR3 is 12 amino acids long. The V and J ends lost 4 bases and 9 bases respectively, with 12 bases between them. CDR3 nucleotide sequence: TGTGCCAGCAGTGGCCTCGGGGGAAAAGCTTTCTTT. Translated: CASSGLGGKAFF.

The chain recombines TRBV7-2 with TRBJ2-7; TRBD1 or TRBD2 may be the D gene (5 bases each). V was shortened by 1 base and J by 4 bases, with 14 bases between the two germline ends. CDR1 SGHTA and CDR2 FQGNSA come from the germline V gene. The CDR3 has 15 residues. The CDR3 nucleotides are TGTGCCAGCAGCTTAGACCAGGGAGCTGGGTACGAGCAGTACTTC. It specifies CASSLDQGAGYEQYF.

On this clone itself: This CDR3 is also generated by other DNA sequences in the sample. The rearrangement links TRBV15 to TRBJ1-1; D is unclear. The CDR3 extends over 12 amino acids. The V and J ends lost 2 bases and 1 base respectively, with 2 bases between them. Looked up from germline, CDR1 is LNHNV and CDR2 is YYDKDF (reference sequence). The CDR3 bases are TGTGCCACCAGCAGAAGGAACACTGAAGCTTTCTTT. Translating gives CATSRRNTEAFF.

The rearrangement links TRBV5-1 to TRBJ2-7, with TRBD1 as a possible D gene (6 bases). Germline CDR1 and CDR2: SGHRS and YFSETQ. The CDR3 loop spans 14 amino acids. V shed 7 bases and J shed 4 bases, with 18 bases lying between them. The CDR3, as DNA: TGCGCCAGCCGTAGGAGTCAGGGGCTTTACGAGCAGTACTTC. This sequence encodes CASRRSQGLYEQYF.

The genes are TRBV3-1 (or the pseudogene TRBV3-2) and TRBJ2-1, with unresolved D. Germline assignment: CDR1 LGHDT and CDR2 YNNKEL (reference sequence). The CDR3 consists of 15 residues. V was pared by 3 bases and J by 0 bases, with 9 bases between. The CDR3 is CASSQRPISYNEQFF. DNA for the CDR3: TGTGCCAGCAGCCAGAGGCCAATCTCCTACAATGAGCAGTTCTTC.

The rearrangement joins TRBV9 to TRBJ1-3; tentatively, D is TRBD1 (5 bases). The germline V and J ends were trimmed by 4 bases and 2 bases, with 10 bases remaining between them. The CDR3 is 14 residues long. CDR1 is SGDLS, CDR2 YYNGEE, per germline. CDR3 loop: CASSREGPGNTIYF. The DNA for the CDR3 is TGTGCCAGCAGCAGAGAGGGACCTGGAAACACCATATATTTT.

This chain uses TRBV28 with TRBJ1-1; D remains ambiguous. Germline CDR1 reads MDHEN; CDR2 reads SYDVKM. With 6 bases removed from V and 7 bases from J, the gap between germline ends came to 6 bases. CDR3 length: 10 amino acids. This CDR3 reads CASRKGEAFF. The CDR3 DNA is TGTGCCAGCAGGAAAGGTGAAGCTTTCTTT. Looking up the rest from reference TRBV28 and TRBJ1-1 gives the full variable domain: DVKVTQSSRYLVKRTGEKVFLECVQDMDHENMFWYRQDPGLGLRLIYFSYDVKMKEKGDIPEGYSVSREKKERFSLILESASTNQTSMYLCASRKGEAFFGQGTRLTVV.

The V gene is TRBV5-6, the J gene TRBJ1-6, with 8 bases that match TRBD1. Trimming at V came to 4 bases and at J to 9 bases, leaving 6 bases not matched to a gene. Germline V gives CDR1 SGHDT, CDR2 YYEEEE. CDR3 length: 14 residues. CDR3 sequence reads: CASSGDRGISPLHF. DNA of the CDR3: TGTGCCAGCAGCGGCGACAGGGGAATTTCACCCCTCCACTTT.

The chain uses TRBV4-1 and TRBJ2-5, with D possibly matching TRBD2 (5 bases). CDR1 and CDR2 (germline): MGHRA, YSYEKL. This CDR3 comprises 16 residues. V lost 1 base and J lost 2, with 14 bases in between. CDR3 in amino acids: CASSQVGVGIQETQYF. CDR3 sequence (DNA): TGCGCCAGCAGCCAAGTCGGGGTCGGGATTCAAGAGACCCAGTACTTC.

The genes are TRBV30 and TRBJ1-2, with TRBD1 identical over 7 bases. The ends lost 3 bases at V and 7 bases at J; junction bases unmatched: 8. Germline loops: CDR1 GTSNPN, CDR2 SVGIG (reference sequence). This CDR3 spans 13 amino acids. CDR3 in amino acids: CAWRQSQGGGYTF. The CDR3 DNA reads TGTGCCTGGAGGCAATCTCAGGGGGGTGGCTACACCTTC.

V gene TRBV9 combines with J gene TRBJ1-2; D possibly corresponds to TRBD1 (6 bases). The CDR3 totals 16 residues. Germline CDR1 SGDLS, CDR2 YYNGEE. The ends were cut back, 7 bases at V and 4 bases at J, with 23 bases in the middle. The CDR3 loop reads CASQRASGGGGYGYTF. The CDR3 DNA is TGTGCCAGCCAGCGTGCGTCGGGAGGGGGGGGCTATGGCTACACCTTC.

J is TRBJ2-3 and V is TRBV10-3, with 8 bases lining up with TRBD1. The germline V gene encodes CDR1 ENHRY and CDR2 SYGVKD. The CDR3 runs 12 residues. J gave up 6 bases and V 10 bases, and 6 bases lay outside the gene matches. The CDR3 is CATGQGWDTQYF. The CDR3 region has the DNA TGTGCCACCGGACAGGGATGGGATACGCAGTATTTT.

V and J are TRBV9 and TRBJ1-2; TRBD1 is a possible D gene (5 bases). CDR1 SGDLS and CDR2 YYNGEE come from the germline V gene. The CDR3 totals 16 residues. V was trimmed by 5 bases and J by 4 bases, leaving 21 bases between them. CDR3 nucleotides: TGTGCCAGCAGAGGGGCCCCTACGGGCAGTGGCTATGGCTACACCTTC. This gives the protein CASRGAPTGSGYGYTF. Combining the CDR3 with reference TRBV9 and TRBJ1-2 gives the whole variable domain DSGVTQTPKHLITATGQRVTLRCSPRSGDLSVYWYQQSLDQGLQFLIQYYNGEERAKGNILERFSAQQFPDLHSELNLSSLELGDSALYFCASRGAPTGSGYGYTFGSGTRLTVV.

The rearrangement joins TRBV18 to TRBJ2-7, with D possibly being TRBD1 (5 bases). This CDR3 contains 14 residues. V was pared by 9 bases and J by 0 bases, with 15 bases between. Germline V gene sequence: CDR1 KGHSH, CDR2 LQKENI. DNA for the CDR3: TGTGCCAGTATACAGGTTCTGAGCTCCTACGAGCAGTACTTC. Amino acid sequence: CASIQVLSSYEQYF.

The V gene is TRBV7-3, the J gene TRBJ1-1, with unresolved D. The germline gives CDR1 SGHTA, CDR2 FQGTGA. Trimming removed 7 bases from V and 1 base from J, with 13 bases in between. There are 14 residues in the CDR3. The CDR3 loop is CASTPDTTNTEAFF. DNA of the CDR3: TGTGCCAGCACCCCAGACACAACGAACACTGAAGCTTTCTTT.

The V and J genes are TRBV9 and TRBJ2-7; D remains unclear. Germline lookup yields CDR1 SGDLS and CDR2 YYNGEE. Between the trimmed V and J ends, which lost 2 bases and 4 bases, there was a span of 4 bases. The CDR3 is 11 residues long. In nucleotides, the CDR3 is TGTGCCAGCAGCGTGGGTTACGAGCAGTACTTC. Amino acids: CASSVGYEQYF.

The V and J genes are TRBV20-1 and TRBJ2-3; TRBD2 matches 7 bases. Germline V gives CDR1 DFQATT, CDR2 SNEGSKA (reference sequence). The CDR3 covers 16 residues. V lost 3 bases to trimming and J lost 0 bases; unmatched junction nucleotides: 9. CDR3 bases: TGCAGTGCTAGTAGTACGGGACTAACTAGCACAGATACGCAGTATTTT. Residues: CSASSTGLTSTDTQYF.

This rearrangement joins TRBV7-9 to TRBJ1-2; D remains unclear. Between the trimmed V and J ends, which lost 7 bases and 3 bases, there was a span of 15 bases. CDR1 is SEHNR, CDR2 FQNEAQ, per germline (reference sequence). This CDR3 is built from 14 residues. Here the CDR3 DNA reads TGTGCCAGCACCCCACCGGGAGGAGACTATGGCTACACCTTC. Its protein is CASTPPGGDYGYTF.

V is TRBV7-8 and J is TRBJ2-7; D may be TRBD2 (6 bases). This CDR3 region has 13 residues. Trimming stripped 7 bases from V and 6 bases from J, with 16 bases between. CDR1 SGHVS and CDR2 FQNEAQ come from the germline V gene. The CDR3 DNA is TGTGCCAGCACCGGGGGTTCCTCGGGCGAGCAGTACTTC. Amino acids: CASTGGSSGEQYF. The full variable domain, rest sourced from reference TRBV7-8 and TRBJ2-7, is GAGVSQSPRYKVAKRGQDVALRCDPISGHVSLFWYQQALGQGPEFLTYFQNEAQLDKSGLPSDRFFAERPEGSVSTLKIQRTQQEDSAVYLCASTGGSSGEQYFGPGTRLTVT.

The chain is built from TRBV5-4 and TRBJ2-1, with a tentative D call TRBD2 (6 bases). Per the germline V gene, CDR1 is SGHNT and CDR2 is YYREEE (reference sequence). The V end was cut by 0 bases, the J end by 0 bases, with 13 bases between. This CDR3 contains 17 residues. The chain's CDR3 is CASSLDGGASSYNEQFF. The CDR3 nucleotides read TGTGCCAGCAGCTTGGATGGCGGGGCAAGCTCCTACAATGAGCAGTTCTTC.

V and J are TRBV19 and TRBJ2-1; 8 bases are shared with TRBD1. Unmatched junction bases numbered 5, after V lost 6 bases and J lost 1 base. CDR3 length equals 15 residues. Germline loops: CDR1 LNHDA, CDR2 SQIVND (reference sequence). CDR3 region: CASSLGQGSYNEQFF. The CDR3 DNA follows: TGTGCCAGTAGCCTCGGACAGGGATCCTACAATGAGCAGTTCTTC.

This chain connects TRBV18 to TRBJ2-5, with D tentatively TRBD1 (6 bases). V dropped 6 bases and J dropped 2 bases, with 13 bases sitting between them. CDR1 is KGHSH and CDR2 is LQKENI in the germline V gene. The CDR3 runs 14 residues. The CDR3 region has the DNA TGTGCCAGCTCCCATACAGGGAGACAAGAGACCCAGTACTTC. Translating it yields CASSHTGRQETQYF.